The clone carrying this T cell receptor beta chain was seen repeatedly, ten times or more. Its matching antigen is unknown. The data originate from a study of T cells in Graves' hyperthyroidism and ophthalmopathy. Amplification yielded TCR beta CDR3 regions, with RNA transcripts as the source. With the HTBI primer set, the TCR CDR3 went through a first round of RT-PCR. TCRdb called the multiplex PCR reads again in MiXCR, with one record for every CDR3 protein. The table records some 320,000 distinct CDR3 sequences, roughly 15% of them present only once. Whole-study findings and limits: Ophthalmopathy was model-predicted a median roughly 6.5 months pre-onset.

Germline loops: CDR1 SGHRS, CDR2 YFSETQ. The CDR3 totals 14 residues. V dropped 0 bases and J dropped 2 bases, with 8 bases sitting between them. The sequence was obtained from a woman in her 40s with Graves' ophthalmopathy. This chain links TRBV5-1 with TRBJ1-1; no firm D call. Material: blood. The CDR3 reads CASSLGWANTEAFF. CDR3 sequence (DNA): TGCGCCAGCAGCTTGGGCTGGGCTAACACTGAAGCTTTCTTT.